The present TCR beta chain was sequenced within a study of T cell repertoires in cytomegalovirus infection. About the research overall: CMV epitopes in the study were HLA-C-restricted (recently identified) and HLA-B-restricted (well studied).

Study-level points and caveats: It was HLA-C-restricted CMV-specific TCR beta clonotypes that dominated the response ex vivo.

TCRdb independently ran MiXCR on the reads; one entry per CDR3 protein. The repertoire consists of roughly 500,000 distinct CDR3 sequences, with around 35% occurring once and the leading ten covering about a sixth. A note on this clonotype: No antigen is known for it.

The clonotype was recovered from a human donor in good health (CMV status not recorded). Some clones in this sample may be carry-over from other donors' samples. The starting material was cultured PBMCs, obtained from culture after CMV antigen stimulation.

CDR3 DNA: TGCAGTGCTAGAAAAGGGGTCACAGATACGCAGTATTTT. It yields the protein CSARKGVTDTQYF. The chain combines TRBV20-1 with TRBJ2-3; tentatively, D is TRBD1 (5 bases). With 2 bases removed from V and 2 bases from J, the gap between germline ends came to 8 bases. The CDR3 runs to 13 residues. Germline CDR1 is DFQATT and CDR2 is SNEGSKA (reference sequence).